The 13 T cell receptor beta chains listed next were all sequenced from one sample in a study of blood T cell repertoires in COVID-19. The data were produced by immunoSEQ multiplex PCR, yet TCRdb's version contains in-frame clones alone and is incomplete. Of approximately 240,000 clones in the sample, 70% to 90% were seen once. The sequencing input was peripheral blood. These receptor sequences come from a woman between 35 and 50 years old who had recovered from COVID-19.

The V gene is TRBV18, the J gene TRBJ2-3; D remains ambiguous. The CDR3 totals 15 residues. From germline, CDR1 is KGHSH and CDR2 LQKENI. V was pared by 1 base and J by 4 bases, with 12 bases between. The CDR3: CASSPRRLEADTQYF. CDR3 sequence (DNA): TGTGCCAGCTCACCACGGCGTCTCGAGGCAGATACGCAGTATTTT.

V gene TRBV2 combines with J gene TRBJ2-3; TRBD2 matches 8 bases. CDR3 size: 17 residues. V was pared by 7 bases and J by 0 bases, with 12 bases of the junction left unmatched. In germline, CDR1 is SNHLY, CDR2 FYNNEI. CDR3 sequence reads: CASKRKAGGSSTDTQYF. CDR3 in DNA: TGTGCCAGCAAAAGAAAGGCGGGGGGCTCTAGCACAGATACGCAGTATTTT.

The chain carries TRBV5-4 and TRBJ2-7, with D tentatively TRBD1 (5 bases). Germline V gene sequence: CDR1 SGHNT, CDR2 YYREEE (reference sequence). Trimming removed 2 bases from V and 5 bases from J, with 14 bases in between. The CDR3 totals 14 residues. CDR3 sequence reads: CASSLNLGRNEQYF. CDR3 sequence (DNA): TGTGCCAGCAGCTTAAATTTGGGGCGCAACGAGCAGTACTTC.

CDR3 sequence: CASSPPGGLGDTQYF. CDR3 DNA sequence: TGTGCCAGCAGTCCCCCGGGGGGCCTGGGAGATACGCAGTATTTT. The rearrangement joins TRBV6-5 to TRBJ2-3, with D tentatively TRBD2 (7 bases). Germline V gives CDR1 MNHEY, CDR2 SVGAGI. This CDR3 contains 15 residues. With 5 bases removed from V and 5 bases from J, the gap between germline ends came to 17 bases.

The chain has TRBV30 and TRBJ1-3; the D is unclear. CDR1 is GTSNPN, CDR2 SVGIG, per germline (reference sequence). The CDR3 runs 13 residues. V lost 2 bases and J 2 bases, leaving 7 bases between the germline ends. In nucleotides, the CDR3 is TGTGCCTGGAGTAGCAGGACTGGAAACACCATATATTTT. It translates to CAWSSRTGNTIYF.

The rearrangement joins TRBV12-5 to TRBJ2-2; TRBD1 might be the D (6 bases). Trimming pared 5 bases from V and 5 bases from J, leaving 24 bases between. CDR1 and CDR2 (germline): LGHNT, FRNRAP. This CDR3 has 18 amino acids. DNA of the CDR3: TGTGCTAGTGGTACTTTCAGGGGCGCTAACACGGGAACCGGGGAGCTGTTTTTT. Amino acids: CASGTFRGANTGTGELFF. Variable domain in full (rest from reference TRBV12-5 and TRBJ2-2): DARVTQTPRHKVTEMGQEVTMRCQPILGHNTVFWYRQTMMQGLELLAYFRNRAPLDDSGMPKDRFSAEMPDATLATLKIQPSEPRDSAVYFCASGTFRGANTGTGELFFGEGSRLTVL.

This clone was counted a few times. The chain joins TRBV7-2 to TRBJ1-5, with TRBD1 as a possible D gene (5 bases). Per the germline V gene, CDR1 is SGHTA and CDR2 is FQGNSA. V was cut by 10 bases and J by 7 bases, with 17 bases left in between. The CDR3 loop spans 13 amino acids. The CDR3 loop is CATATSPGQPQHF. In DNA form, the CDR3 reads TGTGCCACCGCAACAAGTCCAGGGCAGCCCCAGCATTTT.

The CDR3 nucleotides read TGTGCCAGTAGTATCACCCGGACTAGTTTTCGCACAGATACGCAGTATTTT. This gives the protein CASSITRTSFRTDTQYF. This chain connects TRBV19 to TRBJ2-3, with 7 bases identical to TRBD2. V shed 3 bases, J shed 1 base, and the junction held 10 bases outside the gene matches. CDR1 LNHDA and CDR2 SQIVND come from the germline V gene (reference sequence). The CDR3 covers 17 residues. Full variable domain (rest looked up from reference TRBV19 and TRBJ2-3): DGGITQSPKYLFRKEGQNVTLSCEQNLNHDAMYWYRQDPGQGLRLIYYSQIVNDFQKGDIAEGYSVSREKKESFPLTVTSAQKNPTAFYLCASSITRTSFRTDTQYFGPGTRLTVL.

The V gene is TRBV19, the J gene TRBJ2-1; TRBD2 agrees at 12 bases. CDR1 and CDR2 (germline): LNHDA, SQIVND (reference sequence). V lost 6 bases to trimming and J lost 7 bases; unmatched junction nucleotides: 13. The CDR3 consists of 17 residues. The CDR3 spells CASSDHSMTSGSNEQFF. Here the CDR3 DNA reads TGTGCCAGTAGCGACCATTCGATGACTAGCGGGAGTAATGAGCAGTTCTTC.

This clone occurred a few times. The gene calls are TRBV2 and TRBJ1-3; D remains ambiguous. The CDR3 has 14 amino acids. V was cut by 2 bases and J by 4 bases, with 9 bases left in between. Germline V gene sequence: CDR1 SNHLY, CDR2 FYNNEI. The DNA for the CDR3 is TGTGCCAGCAGTGAAATTGGCTTAGGAAACACCATATATTTT. Translation: CASSEIGLGNTIYF. Full variable domain (outside the CDR3, taken from reference TRBV2 and TRBJ1-3): EPEVTQTPSHQVTQMGQEVILRCVPISNHLYFYWYRQILGQKVEFLVSFYNNEISEKSEIFDDQFSVERPDGSNFTLKIRSTKLEDSAMYFCASSEIGLGNTIYFGEGSWLTVV.

The chain couples TRBV24-1 to TRBJ2-2; possibly TRBD1 for D (5 bases). Germline-derived CDR1 and CDR2 are KGHDR and SFDVKD. V lost 8 bases to trimming and J lost 7 bases, with 13 bases between them. This CDR3 is 13 amino acids long. The CDR3 is CATMKGADGELFF. CDR3 coding DNA: TGTGCCACCATGAAAGGGGCGGACGGGGAGCTGTTTTTT.

The chain is built from TRBV4-3 and TRBJ2-7; weak D call: TRBD2 (5 bases). CDR1 is LGHNA and CDR2 is YSLEER in the germline V gene. The CDR3 runs to 15 residues. The V and J ends lost 0 bases and 2 bases respectively, with 11 bases between them. CDR3 DNA: TGCGCCAGCAGCCAAGATCGAGGGTACCCCTACGAGCAGTACTTC. Protein product: CASSQDRGYPYEQYF.

The rearrangement uses TRBV18 and TRBJ1-2, with unresolved D. This CDR3 is built from 15 residues. The germline V gene encodes CDR1 KGHSH and CDR2 LQKENI. V was shortened by 1 base and J by 5 bases, with 14 bases between the two germline ends. The CDR3 region has the DNA TGTGCCAGCTCACCACAGGAGCTCCAAAAGTATGGCTACACCTTC. Protein sequence: CASSPQELQKYGYTF.